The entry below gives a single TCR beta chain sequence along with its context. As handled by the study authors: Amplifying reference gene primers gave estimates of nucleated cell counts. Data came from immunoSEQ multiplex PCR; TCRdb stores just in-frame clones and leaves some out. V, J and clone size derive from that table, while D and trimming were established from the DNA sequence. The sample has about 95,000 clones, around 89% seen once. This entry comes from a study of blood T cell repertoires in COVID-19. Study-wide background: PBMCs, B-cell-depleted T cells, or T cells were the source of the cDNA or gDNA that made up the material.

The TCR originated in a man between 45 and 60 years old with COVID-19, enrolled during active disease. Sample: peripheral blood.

The CDR3 DNA is TGTGCCATCAGTCCGGGACAGGGGGGCACTGAAGCTTTCTTT. Amino acid sequence: CAISPGQGGTEAFF. This chain uses TRBV10-3 with TRBJ1-1, with 11 bases identical to TRBD1. The CDR3 runs to 14 residues. Looked up from germline, CDR1 is ENHRY and CDR2 is SYGVKD. V shed 5 bases and J 4 bases; nucleotides not matched to a gene: 3.